Listed below are T cell receptor beta chains from one sample, sequenced in a study of chemoradiotherapy in HPV16-positive cancers. This table comes from immunoSEQ multiplex PCR, and its TCRdb copy is limited to in-frame clones, with some not included. The top ten clones hold 10% of a sample with about 9,200 clones, around four fifths of them seen once. This sample was gathered from a patient who underwent chemoradiotherapy. The source is a human donor with HPV-associated anogenital cancer. Both conserved end residues are part of each CDR3. The D gene is left open where the match is weak. A clone size is listed for some rows: how often the clone was seen (once, few, many), or a class if it is expanded.

j_gene	v_gene	abundance	d_gene	CDR3aa	CDR3nt
TRBJ2-1	TRBV9	NA	TRBD1	CASSPEQGKQFF	TGTGCCAGCAGCCCGGAACAGGGGAAGCAGTTCTTC
TRBJ2-2	TRBV11-2	NA	NA	CASSLERNTGELFF	TGTGCCAGCAGCTTAGAGCGAAACACCGGGGAGCTGTTTTTT
TRBJ1-1	TRBV19	few	NA	CASSISGARITEAFF	TGTGCCAGTAGTATCTCAGGGGCGCGGATCACTGAAGCTTTCTTT
TRBJ2-3	TRBV7-2	once	NA	CASSLVSNTDTQYF	TGTGCCAGCAGCTTAGTCAGTAACACAGATACGCAGTATTTT
TRBJ2-6	TRBV19	NA	NA	CASSIDPYSGANVLTF	TGTGCCAGTAGTATAGACCCATACTCTGGGGCCAACGTCCTGACTTTC
TRBJ2-7	TRBV27	few	TRBD2	CASSWGGSGSYEQYF	TGTGCCAGCAGTTGGGGGGGTTCAGGCTCCTACGAGCAGTACTTC
TRBJ2-4	TRBV7-9	NA	TRBD1	CASSPRTGSAKNIQYF	TGTGCCAGCAGCCCTAGGACAGGGTCCGCCAAAAACATTCAGTACTTC
TRBJ2-7	TRBV7-9	NA	NA	CASSLGLHEQYF	TGTGCCAGCAGCTTAGGGCTCCACGAGCAGTACTTC
TRBJ1-5	TRBV6-1	few	TRBD1	CASSGTVDLYQPQHF	TGTGCCAGCAGCGGGACAGTGGACTTGTATCAGCCCCAGCATTTT
TRBJ2-5	TRBV7-2	NA	NA	CASSWDGQETQYF	TGTGCCAGCAGCTGGGACGGACAAGAGACCCAGTACTTC
TRBJ2-1	TRBV25-1	NA	TRBD1	CAIRGTWDEQFF	TGTGCCATCAGGGGGACGTGGGATGAGCAGTTCTTC
TRBJ2-3	TRBV11-1	NA	TRBD2	CASSLFKLAGGDTQYF	TGTGCCAGCAGCTTATTCAAACTAGCGGGGGGAGATACGCAGTATTTT
TRBJ2-3	TRBV7-3	NA	TRBD2	CASSLTGLAETGTQYF	TGTGCCAGCAGCTTAACTGGACTAGCGGAGACAGGAACGCAGTATTTT
TRBJ2-1	TRBV6-4	NA	NA	CASSDSAGSYNEQFF	TGTGCCAGCAGTGACTCAGCGGGCTCCTACAATGAGCAGTTCTTC
TRBJ1-4	TRBV6-5	NA	TRBD1	CASSYDGQEREKLFF	TGTGCCAGCAGTTACGACGGACAGGAGAGGGAAAAACTGTTTTTT
TRBJ2-7	TRBV27	NA	TRBD1	CASSPRDRALPREQYF	TGTGCCAGCAGTCCTAGGGACAGGGCCCTCCCGCGGGAGCAGTACTTC
TRBJ2-1	TRBV20-1	NA	NA	CSAVLSNEQFF	TGCAGTGCTGTCCTAAGTAATGAGCAGTTCTTC
TRBJ1-6	TRBV30	NA	NA	CAWSLRGPLHF	TGTGCCTGGAGTCTCCGGGGACCCCTCCACTTT
TRBJ1-6	TRBV10-3	NA	NA	CAILEQVGNSPLHF	TGTGCCATCTTAGAACAGGTCGGTAACTCACCCCTCCACTTT
TRBJ1-1	TRBV7-2	NA	TRBD1	CASSLDRDREAFF	TGTGCCAGCAGCTTAGATCGGGACAGAGAAGCTTTCTTT
TRBJ2-7	TRBV18	NA	TRBD2	CASSPGTSGDEQYF	TGTGCCAGCTCACCAGGGACTAGCGGGGACGAGCAGTACTTC
TRBJ2-1	TRBV7-9	NA	NA	CASSLYGGFGNEQFF	TGTGCCAGCAGCTTGTACGGGGGATTTGGGAATGAGCAGTTCTTC
TRBJ2-1	TRBV5-1	few	TRBD1	CASSTGTGESYNEQFF	TGCGCCAGCAGTACAGGGACAGGGGAATCCTACAATGAGCAGTTCTTC
TRBJ2-2	TRBV2	NA	TRBD2	CASTAGLAGLNTGELFF	TGTGCCAGCACCGCGGGACTAGCGGGCCTGAACACCGGGGAGCTGTTTTTT
TRBJ1-1	TRBV27	NA	NA	CASSRGHGAFGTEAFF	TGTGCCAGCAGTCGCGGACACGGGGCTTTTGGTACTGAAGCTTTCTTT